Listed here are 6 T cell receptor beta chains from one sample, sequenced in a study of blood T cells in healthy people across ages. Primers used in a second PCR of about 6 to 12 cycles were a sample-barcoded 5' primer and a J-beta primer mix. TCRdb called the 5' RACE reads again in MiXCR, with one record for every CDR3 protein. The sample includes hundreds of thousands of distinct CDR3 sequences, 25% of them seen just once. This sample also appeared in a second study, on T cells of mothers and their children.

Sequencing was carried out using blood. All receptors derive from a boy between 10 and 17 years old in good health.

V usage is TRBV15 and J usage is TRBJ1-6; no reliable D call. Trimming removed 1 base from V and 7 bases from J, with 20 bases in between. Germline CDR1 reads LNHNV; CDR2 reads YYDKDF (reference sequence). The CDR3 runs to 18 residues. CDR3 in DNA: TGTGCCACCAGCAGAGTAGGCGAATTCCTACCAGAGAATTCACCCCTCCACTTT. Translated: CATSRVGEFLPENSPLHF.

This clonotype was found a few times. The chain uses TRBV12-3 or TRBV12-4 and TRBJ2-1; 7 positions agree with TRBD2. V was pared by 1 base and J by 6 bases, with 3 bases of the junction left unmatched. This CDR3 has 14 residues. DNA for the CDR3: TGTGCCAGCAGTTTAGGTGGGGAGGGCAATGAGCAGTTCTTC. Amino acid sequence: CASSLGGEGNEQFF.

This clonotype was observed a few times. J is TRBJ2-7 and V is TRBV7-9; 7 nucleotides line up with TRBD2. Germline V gene sequence: CDR1 SEHNR, CDR2 FQNEAQ (reference sequence). The CDR3 has 14 residues. Trimming took 3 bases from V and 5 from J; bases not matched to a gene: 7. This CDR3 is CASSFGGGFDEQYF. The CDR3 DNA sequence: TGTGCCAGCAGCTTCGGGGGAGGGTTCGACGAGCAGTACTTC.

This clonotype was picked up a small number of times. J is TRBJ2-5 and V is TRBV2, with 9 bases identical to TRBD2. The CDR3 consists of 16 residues. The germline CDR1 and CDR2 sequences are SNHLY and FYNNEI. The V gene end was trimmed by 1 base and the J gene end by 2 bases; junction bases not matched to a gene: 5. The CDR3 DNA reads as TGTGCCAGCAGTGAAGAGCTAGCGGGGTTACAAGAGACCCAGTACTTC. Residues: CASSEELAGLQETQYF.

The chain recombines TRBV3-1 with TRBJ1-1, with D possibly matching TRBD1 (5 bases). Per the germline V gene, CDR1 is LGHDT and CDR2 is YNNKEL (reference sequence). V was pared by 1 base and J by 11 bases, with 17 bases between. The length of the CDR3 is 14 residues. The CDR3, as DNA: TGTGCCAGCAGCCAAGGCAATCTGAGGGGTTGGGCTTTCTTT. This sequence encodes CASSQGNLRGWAFF.

This clonotype came up a few times. A much larger clone differs from this one at a single base, so this may be a read error. This chain uses TRBV9 with TRBJ2-1, with 8 bases that match TRBD1. Germline assignment: CDR1 SGDLS and CDR2 YYNGEE. The CDR3 has 13 residues. Trimming at V came to 3 bases and at J to 15 bases, leaving 11 bases not matched to a gene. The CDR3, as DNA: TGTGCCAGCAGCGAGGCGGGCAGGGGGCGCCGGTTCTTC. Encoded protein: CASSEAGRGRRFF. The full variable domain, rest sourced from reference TRBV9 and TRBJ2-1, is DSGVTQTPKHLITATGQRVTLRCSPRSGDLSVYWYQQSLDQGLQFLIQYYNGEERAKGNILERFSAQQFPDLHSELNLSSLELGDSALYFCASSEAGRGRRFFGPGTRLTVL.